This T cell receptor beta chain was identified during a study of somatic mutations in cytotoxic T cells in rheumatoid arthritis. The study, taken as a whole, reports: Patients with rheumatoid arthritis showed a slight underrepresentation of TRBV07, a finding that was never subjected to any adjustment for multiple comparisons.

Produced via immunoSEQ multiplex PCR; TCRdb's table is partial and in-frame only. The repertoire holds 15,000 to 20,000 clones, with about 81% as singletons. Purity of the CD4+ and CD8+ cells, isolated by positive magnetic bead selection, was checked by flow cytometry. Trimming took 5 bases from V and 5 from J, leaving 22 bases between them. This CDR3 has 18 residues. The germline V gene encodes CDR1 SGHTA and CDR2 FQGTGA. This clone has more than one count but fewer than ten. Antigen: not known. The TCR sequence derives from an adult with rheumatoid arthritis. The sequencing sample was made of CD8+ T cells sorted from blood. The V call is TRBV7-3, the J call TRBJ2-6; no clear D. The CDR3 sequence is CASSLSLRLQSRANVLTF. The CDR3 DNA reads as TGTGCCAGCAGCCTAAGCTTACGCTTACAAAGTCGGGCCAACGTCCTGACTTTC.